The 32 T cell receptor beta chains in this list originate from one sample, sequenced in a study of cytomegalovirus exposure and HLA in healthy donors. TCRdb keeps only in-frame clones here, not all; method: immunoSEQ multiplex PCR. The sample includes roughly 330,000 clones, roughly 87% seen only once; the top ten take roughly 1.2%. What was sequenced was PBMCs. The receptor set was obtained from a woman in her thirties in good health and CMV-seropositive.

The chain links TRBV5-6 to TRBJ2-1; D ambiguous. V shed 9 bases and J shed 5 bases, with 12 bases lying between them. Per the germline V gene, CDR1 is SGHDT and CDR2 is YYEEEE. This CDR3 spans 12 amino acids. The CDR3 here is CAKMSGHNEQFF. As DNA, the CDR3 is TGTGCCAAAATGAGTGGACACAATGAGCAGTTCTTC. Full variable domain (missing parts from reference TRBV5-6 and TRBJ2-1): DAGVTQSPTHLIKTRGQQVTLRCSPKSGHDTVSWYQQALGQGPQFIFQYYEEEERQRGNFPDRFSGHQFPNYSSELNVNALLLGDSALYLCAKMSGHNEQFFGPGTRLTVL.

This clone was seen a single time. The CDR3 region has the DNA TGTGCCAGCAGCTTAGTTCAAGAGACCCAGTACTTC. Protein product: CASSLVQETQYF. This chain connects TRBV11-2 to TRBJ2-5; no clear D. Trimming took 1 base from V and 2 from J, leaving 2 bases between them. The germline V gene encodes CDR1 SGHAT and CDR2 FQNNGV. The CDR3 sequence is 12 residues long. Together with reference TRBV11-2 and TRBJ2-5, the CDR3 gives the full variable domain: EAGVAQSPRYKIIEKRQSVAFWCNPISGHATLYWYQQILGQGPKLLIQFQNNGVVDDSQLPKDRFSAERLKGVDSTLKIQPAKLEDSAVYLCASSLVQETQYFGPGTRLLVL.

This clone came up a few times. J is TRBJ2-7 and V is TRBV27; TRBD1 might be the D (6 bases). The CDR3 runs 14 residues. V gave up 6 bases and J gave up 6 bases, with 18 bases separating them. Germline values: CDR1 MNHEY, CDR2 SMNVEV (reference sequence). CDR3 sequence (DNA): TGTGCCAGCAGCTCAAATCGACAGGTTTCCGAGCAGTACTTC. Translation: CASSSNRQVSEQYF.

The V gene is TRBV6-5, the J gene TRBJ2-1; 7 bases match TRBD1. Germline V gene sequence: CDR1 MNHEY, CDR2 SVGAGI. The junction had 9 bases not matched to a gene; V was cut back by 6 bases and J by 4 bases. The CDR3 is 15 residues long. The CDR3 bases are TGTGCCAGCAGCTCTGACAGGGCAGGATACAATGAGCAGTTCTTC. Translated: CASSSDRAGYNEQFF.

The V call is TRBV28, the J call TRBJ2-1; 9 bases align to TRBD1. The CDR3 has 13 amino acids. CDR1 is MDHEN and CDR2 is SYDVKM in the germline V gene. V trimming: 8 bases; J trimming: 3 bases; junction bases outside the gene matches: 2. The CDR3 DNA is TGTGCCAGCGGGGACAGGGACTACAATGAGCAGTTCTTC. It encodes CASGDRDYNEQFF.

The chain carries TRBV5-4 and TRBJ1-1; D remains unclear. Germline V CDR1 and CDR2: SGHNT, YYREEE (reference sequence). This CDR3 is 11 amino acids long. V lost 4 bases, J lost 8 bases, and 9 bases lay in between. The CDR3 bases are TGTGCCAGCAGCGGGTCGACAGAAGCTTTCTTT. Protein: CASSGSTEAFF.

The genes are TRBV16 and TRBJ1-3; the D is unclear. V gave up 2 bases and J gave up 0 bases, with 8 bases separating them. From germline, CDR1 is KGHSY and CDR2 FQNENV. This CDR3 is built from 15 residues. The CDR3: CASSQTMNSGNTIYF. The CDR3 DNA sequence: TGTGCCAGCAGCCAAACTATGAACTCTGGAAACACCATATATTTT.

This clone was found once. This chain connects TRBV29-1 to TRBJ2-3, with 10 bases that match TRBD2. CDR1 and CDR2 from the germline V gene are SQVTM and ANQGSEA. There are 18 residues in the CDR3. V dropped 0 bases and J dropped 2; count of bases not matched to a gene: 11. The DNA for the CDR3 is TGCAGCGTTGAAGATCCTCCGGCTAGCGGGAGCTACACAGATACGCAGTATTTT. Translation: CSVEDPPASGSYTDTQYF.

The rearrangement links TRBV27 to TRBJ2-7, with 10 bases matching TRBD1. Losses at the gene ends were 6 bases for V and 5 bases for J; bases not matched to a gene: 10. The germline gives CDR1 MNHEY, CDR2 SMNVEV (reference sequence). CDR3 length: 15 residues. CDR3 sequence (DNA): TGTGCCAGCAGCAGAGGGACAGGGGATATGGACGAGCAGTACTTC. Translated: CASSRGTGDMDEQYF.

The rearrangement links TRBV2 to TRBJ2-1; 8 positions agree with TRBD2. Trimming took 7 bases from V and 7 from J; bases not matched to a gene: 6. The CDR3 consists of 13 residues. Germline CDR1 is SNHLY and CDR2 is FYNNEI. The DNA for the CDR3 is TGTGCCAGCATGGTTCGGGGGGGGAATGAGCAGTTCTTC. Amino acid sequence: CASMVRGGNEQFF.

In nucleotides, the CDR3 is TGTGCCAGCAGTTTATCGGTCGGTCCGAAAAGGTCCGATGGCTACACCTTC. Protein product: CASSLSVGPKRSDGYTF. The chain recombines TRBV27 with TRBJ1-2; D is unclear. CDR1 is MNHEY, CDR2 SMNVEV, per germline (reference sequence). CDR3 size: 17 residues. V was clipped by 0 bases and J by 6 bases, with 20 bases between them.

This clone was recorded only once. This chain connects TRBV6-1 to TRBJ1-5; 7 bases are shared with TRBD1. Germline CDR1 is MNHNS and CDR2 is SASEGT. J gave up 6 bases and V 2 bases, and 1 base lay outside the gene matches. The length of the CDR3 is 13 residues. DNA of the CDR3: TGTGCCAGCAGTGAAAACAGGGGTCAGCCCCAGCATTTT. It yields the protein CASSENRGQPQHF.

The chain uses TRBV9 and TRBJ1-4; D ambiguous. Germline V gives CDR1 SGDLS, CDR2 YYNGEE. V dropped 4 bases and J dropped 4 bases, with 14 bases sitting between them. The CDR3 consists of 15 residues. Here the CDR3 reads CASSPLGGYNEKLFF. The CDR3 DNA sequence: TGTGCCAGCAGCCCGCTCGGTGGATATAATGAAAAACTGTTTTTT.

The chain has TRBV7-6 and TRBJ1-1; D ambiguous. Trimming left V 0 bases short and J 0 bases short, with 2 bases between. This CDR3 has 13 residues. Germline V lookup: CDR1 SGHVS, CDR2 FNYEAQ. CDR3 sequence: CASSLALNTEAFF. In DNA, the CDR3 is TGTGCCAGCAGCTTAGCCTTGAACACTGAAGCTTTCTTT.

The rearrangement joins TRBV25-1 to TRBJ1-1; tentatively, D is TRBD1 (5 bases). Trimming took 3 bases from V and 5 from J, leaving 7 bases between them. CDR3 length: 12 residues. Germline lookup yields CDR1 MGHDK and CDR2 SYGVNS. DNA of the CDR3: TGTGCCAGCAGTGAGGGGGGGACTGAAGCTTTCTTT. It codes for CASSEGGTEAFF.

This clone appeared a single time. The chain links TRBV27 to TRBJ2-3; TRBD2 is a possible D gene (5 bases). CDR3 size: 13 residues. V lost 6 bases to trimming and J lost 4 bases, with 11 bases between them. Per the germline V gene, CDR1 is MNHEY and CDR2 is SMNVEV (reference sequence). The CDR3 is CASSPGGADTQYF. Written as DNA, the CDR3 is TGTGCCAGCAGCCCCGGAGGAGCAGATACGCAGTATTTT.

This rearrangement joins TRBV5-4 to TRBJ1-1; the D is unclear. Germline V CDR1 and CDR2: SGHNT, YYREEE (reference sequence). The V and J ends lost 1 base and 5 bases respectively, with 9 bases between them. This CDR3 has 13 residues. CDR3 in amino acids: CASSLFRTTEAFF. The DNA for the CDR3 is TGTGCCAGCAGCTTGTTCAGAACTACTGAAGCTTTCTTT.

The chain couples TRBV18 to TRBJ2-3; D remains ambiguous. V shed 2 bases and J shed 3 bases, with 6 bases lying between them. Germline CDR1 and CDR2: KGHSH and LQKENI. The CDR3 loop spans 13 amino acids. CDR3 in amino acids: CASSPGVTDTQYF. Written as DNA, the CDR3 is TGTGCCAGCTCACCAGGAGTAACAGATACGCAGTATTTT. Using reference TRBV18 and TRBJ2-3 for the parts outside the CDR3, the full variable domain is NAGVMQNPRHLVRRRGQEARLRCSPMKGHSHVYWYRQLPEEGLKFMVYLQKENIIDESGMPKERFSAEFPKEGPSILRIQQVVRGDSAAYFCASSPGVTDTQYFGPGTRLTVL.

V and J are TRBV6-1 and TRBJ1-3; D remains unclear. Trimming took off 4 bases at V and 0 bases at J, with 13 bases between the two ends. CDR1 is MNHNS and CDR2 is SASEGT in the germline V gene. The CDR3 length is 16 residues. CDR3 coding DNA: TGTGCCAGCAGTGTGGGAAACCTGCTCTCTGGAAACACCATATATTTT. Residues: CASSVGNLLSGNTIYF.

This sequence joins TRBV7-3 and TRBJ1-4; TRBD1 matches 7 bases. The germline V gene encodes CDR1 SGHTA and CDR2 FQGTGA. V shed 0 bases, J shed 7 bases, and the junction held 5 bases outside the gene matches. This CDR3 has 15 residues. CDR3 amino acids: CASSLTGTVGEKLFF. DNA for the CDR3: TGTGCCAGCAGCTTAACAGGGACAGTTGGTGAAAAACTGTTTTTT.

The chain employs TRBV11-3 and TRBJ2-2; tentative D call: TRBD1 (5 bases). The V gene's germline CDR1 is SGHNT and CDR2 YENEEA. This CDR3 has 16 amino acids. Trimming pared 0 bases from V and 5 bases from J, leaving 13 bases between. In DNA form, the CDR3 reads TGTGCCAGCAGCTTAGATCAGTTGACAGTAACCGGGGAGCTGTTTTTT. It codes for CASSLDQLTVTGELFF.

This clone appeared a few times. This chain links TRBV29-1 with TRBJ1-1; tentatively, D is TRBD1 (5 bases). The germline CDR1 and CDR2 sequences are SQVTM and ANQGSEA. CDR3 length: 13 residues. V was trimmed by 3 bases and J by 0 bases, leaving 8 bases between them. CDR3 bases: TGCAGCGTTGATCAGGGTATGAACACTGAAGCTTTCTTT. Translation: CSVDQGMNTEAFF.

CDR3 residues: CASSQLLGETQYF. The DNA of the CDR3 is TGCGCCAGCAGCCAATTGCTAGGAGAGACCCAGTACTTC. V gene TRBV4-1 combines with J gene TRBJ2-5; D gene unclear. Trimming shortened V by 2 bases and J by 4 bases, and 8 bases separated the two germline ends. Germline V gives CDR1 MGHRA, CDR2 YSYEKL. The length of the CDR3 is 13 residues.

The chain couples TRBV14 to TRBJ2-1; D uncertain. Trimming removed 4 bases at V and 8 bases at J, with 12 bases between. The CDR3 is 13 amino acids. Germline V CDR1 and CDR2: SGHDN, FVKESK. The chain's CDR3 is CASSRPDADEQFF. CDR3 nucleotide sequence: TGTGCCAGCAGCCGGCCGGACGCGGATGAGCAGTTCTTC.

This chain connects TRBV7-9 to TRBJ1-1; 7 nucleotides line up with TRBD1. V was clipped by 7 bases and J by 3 bases; unmatched bases: 11. The CDR3 is 15 amino acids. The V gene's germline CDR1 is SEHNR and CDR2 FQNEAQ (reference sequence). The CDR3 nucleotides read TGTGCCAGCAATACATTCCAGGGGGTCGACACTGAAGCTTTCTTT. Encoded protein: CASNTFQGVDTEAFF.

The gene calls are TRBV25-1 and TRBJ2-5; D ambiguous. Germline values: CDR1 MGHDK, CDR2 SYGVNS. This CDR3 is 11 amino acids long. The V end lost 4 bases, the J end lost 10 bases, and 10 bases lay between the germline ends. CDR3 DNA: TGTGCCAGCAGTGCCGGACGGCACCAGTACTTC. Residues: CASSAGRHQYF.

V usage is TRBV7-6 and J usage is TRBJ1-6; 8 nucleotides match TRBD1. The CDR3 extends over 15 amino acids. Germline CDR1 SGHVS, CDR2 FNYEAQ. V trimming: 5 bases; J trimming: 9 bases; junction bases outside the gene matches: 9. The CDR3 DNA is TGTGCCAGCAGCCCCTGGACAGGGAAGAGTTCACCCCTCCACTTT. Translation: CASSPWTGKSSPLHF.

This chain uses TRBV20-1 with TRBJ2-7, with TRBD2 identical over 8 bases. CDR1 DFQATT and CDR2 SNEGSKA come from the germline V gene (reference sequence). The CDR3 has 11 residues. J gave up 11 bases and V 4 bases, and 7 bases lay outside the gene matches. The CDR3 is CSATGGAGKYF. In nucleotides, the CDR3 is TGCAGTGCTACCGGGGGGGCCGGAAAGTACTTC.

The chain couples TRBV30 to TRBJ1-5; perhaps TRBD1 as D (6 bases). The CDR3 is 13 residues long. Deletions cut 0 bases from V and 5 bases from J, with 8 bases between. Looked up from germline, CDR1 is GTSNPN and CDR2 is SVGIG (reference sequence). The CDR3: CAWSVHRDQPQHF. CDR3 nucleotide sequence: TGTGCCTGGAGTGTACACAGGGATCAGCCCCAGCATTTT.

The chain recombines TRBV6-1 with TRBJ2-7; D might be TRBD2 (6 bases). The V end was cut by 5 bases, the J end by 1 base, with 9 bases between. The CDR3 has 13 residues. The germline CDR1 and CDR2 sequences are MNHNS and SASEGT. The CDR3 here is CASSLAESYEQYF. The CDR3 DNA reads TGTGCCAGCAGTTTAGCGGAGTCCTACGAGCAGTACTTC.

V gene TRBV27 combines with J gene TRBJ1-1, with 8 bases aligning to TRBD1. The CDR3 runs 14 residues. V was pared by 6 bases and J by 1 base, with 4 bases of the junction left unmatched. The germline V gene has CDR1 MNHEY and CDR2 SMNVEV (reference sequence). CDR3 in amino acids: CASSLTGANTEAFF. The CDR3 region has the DNA TGTGCCAGCAGCTTGACAGGGGCGAACACTGAAGCTTTCTTT.

The rearrangement joins TRBV5-6 to TRBJ1-4; D ambiguous. The V gene lost 4 bases and the J gene lost 8 bases, with 15 bases spanning the gap. Germline V gene data show CDR1 as SGHDT and CDR2 as YYEEEE. This CDR3 comprises 14 residues. CDR3 nucleotide sequence: TGTGCCAGCAGCGGACCACTCGCTGGGGAAAAACTGTTTTTT. It specifies CASSGPLAGEKLFF.